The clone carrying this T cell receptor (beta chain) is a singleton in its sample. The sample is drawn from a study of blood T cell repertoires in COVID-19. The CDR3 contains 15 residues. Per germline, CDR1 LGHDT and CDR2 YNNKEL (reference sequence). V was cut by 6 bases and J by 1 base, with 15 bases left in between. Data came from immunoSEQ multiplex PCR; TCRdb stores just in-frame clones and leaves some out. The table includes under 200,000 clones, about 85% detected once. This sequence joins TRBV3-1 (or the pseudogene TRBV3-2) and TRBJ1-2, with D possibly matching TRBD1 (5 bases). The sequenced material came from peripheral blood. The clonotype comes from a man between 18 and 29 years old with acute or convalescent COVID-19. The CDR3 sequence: CASSPRYRLNYGYTF. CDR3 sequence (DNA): TGTGCCAGCAGTCCGCGTTACAGGCTTAACTATGGCTACACCTTC.